Sequencing of this T cell receptor beta chain was carried out in a study of long-term antiretroviral therapy in people with HIV. General study findings and limits: HIV repertoire CDR3 lengths ranged less widely than those of controls. Diversity rose after ART but stayed below transplant donor controls.

A remark on this clone: Its matching antigen is unknown.

Samples were assayed with immunoSEQ v3.0 at survey level. Clones were sequenced by immunoSEQ multiplex PCR, and TCRdb holds only the in-frame ones, with some missing. The sample includes about 25,000 clones, just over 85% of them seen just once. The length of the CDR3 is 13 residues. Germline CDR1 SEHNR, CDR2 FQNEAQ (reference sequence). V lost 4 bases and J 4 bases, leaving 7 bases between the germline ends. The clonotype comes from a man between 45 and 60 years old with HIV. The gene calls are TRBV7-9 and TRBJ2-2; D ambiguous. The specimen comprised unsorted PBMCs, sampled 1.2 years after starting antiretroviral therapy. CDR3 in amino acids: CASSWKGTGELFF. The CDR3 DNA is TGTGCCAGCAGCTGGAAGGGCACCGGGGAGCTGTTTTTT. Full variable domain (outside the CDR3, taken from reference TRBV7-9 and TRBJ2-2): DTGVSQNPRHKITKRGQNVTFRCDPISEHNRLYWYRQTLGQGPEFLTYFQNEAQLEKSRLLSDRFSAERPKGSFSTLEIQRTEQGDSAMYLCASSWKGTGELFFGEGSRLTVL.